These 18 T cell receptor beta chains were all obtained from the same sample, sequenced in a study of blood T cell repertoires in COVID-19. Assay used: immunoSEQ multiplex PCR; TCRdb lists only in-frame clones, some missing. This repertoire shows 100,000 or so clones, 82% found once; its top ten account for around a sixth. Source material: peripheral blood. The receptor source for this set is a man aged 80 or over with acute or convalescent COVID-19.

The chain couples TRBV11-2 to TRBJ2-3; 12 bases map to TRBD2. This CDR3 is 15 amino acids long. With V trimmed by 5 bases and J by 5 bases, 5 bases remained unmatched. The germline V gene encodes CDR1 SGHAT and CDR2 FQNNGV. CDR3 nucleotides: TGTGCCAGCAGCAAACTAGCGGGGGGTCGAGATACGCAGTATTTT. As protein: CASSKLAGGRDTQYF.

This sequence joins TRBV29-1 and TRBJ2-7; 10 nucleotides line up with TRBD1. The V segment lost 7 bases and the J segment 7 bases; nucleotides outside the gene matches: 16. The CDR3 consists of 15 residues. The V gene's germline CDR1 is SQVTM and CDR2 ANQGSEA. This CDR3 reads CSAEPLDRGLGEQYF. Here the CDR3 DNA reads TGCAGCGCCGAGCCCTTGGACAGGGGGTTAGGTGAGCAGTACTTC.

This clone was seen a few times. The CDR3 is CASSLVDNPYEQYF. The CDR3 bases are TGTGCCAGCAGCTTAGTTGACAACCCCTACGAGCAGTACTTC. This chain links TRBV7-2 with TRBJ2-7; D is undetermined. The V end lost 1 base, the J end lost 2 bases, and 9 bases lay between the germline ends. CDR1 and CDR2 (germline): SGHTA, FQGNSA. The CDR3 is 14 amino acids. Supplemented by reference TRBV7-2 and TRBJ2-7, the full variable domain reads GAGVSQSPSNKVTEKGKDVELRCDPISGHTALYWYRQSLGQGLEFLIYFQGNSAPDKSGLPSDRFSAERTGGSVSTLTIQRTQQEDSAVYLCASSLVDNPYEQYFGPGTRLTVT.

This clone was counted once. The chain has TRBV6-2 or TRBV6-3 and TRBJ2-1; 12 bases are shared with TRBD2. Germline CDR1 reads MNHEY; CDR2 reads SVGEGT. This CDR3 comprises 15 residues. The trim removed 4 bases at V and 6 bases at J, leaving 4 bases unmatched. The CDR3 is CASSSLAGGGNEQFF. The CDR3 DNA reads TGTGCCAGCAGTTCACTAGCGGGGGGCGGCAATGAGCAGTTCTTC.

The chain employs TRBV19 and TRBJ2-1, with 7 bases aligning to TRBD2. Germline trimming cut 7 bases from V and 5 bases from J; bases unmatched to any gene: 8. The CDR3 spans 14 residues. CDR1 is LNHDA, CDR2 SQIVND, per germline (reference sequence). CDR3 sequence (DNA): TGTGCCAGTACCACCCCGGGACTAAACAATGAGCAGTTCTTC. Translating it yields CASTTPGLNNEQFF. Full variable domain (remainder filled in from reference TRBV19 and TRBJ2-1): DGGITQSPKYLFRKEGQNVTLSCEQNLNHDAMYWYRQDPGQGLRLIYYSQIVNDFQKGDIAEGYSVSREKKESFPLTVTSAQKNPTAFYLCASTTPGLNNEQFFGPGTRLTVL.

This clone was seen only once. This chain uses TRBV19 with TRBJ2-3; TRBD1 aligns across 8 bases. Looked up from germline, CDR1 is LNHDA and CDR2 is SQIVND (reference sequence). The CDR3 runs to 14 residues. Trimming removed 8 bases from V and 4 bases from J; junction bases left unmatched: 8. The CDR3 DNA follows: TGTGCCAGTGGGGAGACAGGGGCGTCAGATACGCAGTATTTT. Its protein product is CASGETGASDTQYF.

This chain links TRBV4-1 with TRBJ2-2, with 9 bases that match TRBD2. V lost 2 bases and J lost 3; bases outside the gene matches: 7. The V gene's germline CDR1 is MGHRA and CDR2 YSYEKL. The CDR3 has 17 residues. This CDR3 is CASSQPFSGGYTGELFF. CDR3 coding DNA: TGCGCCAGCAGCCAACCTTTTAGCGGGGGTTACACCGGGGAGCTGTTTTTT.

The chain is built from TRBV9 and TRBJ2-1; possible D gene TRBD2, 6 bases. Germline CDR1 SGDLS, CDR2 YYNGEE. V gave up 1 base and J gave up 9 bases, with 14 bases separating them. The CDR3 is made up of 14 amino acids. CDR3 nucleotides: TGTGCCAGCAGCGTACCTCCGGGAGAGGGTGAGCAGTTCTTC. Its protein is CASSVPPGEGEQFF.

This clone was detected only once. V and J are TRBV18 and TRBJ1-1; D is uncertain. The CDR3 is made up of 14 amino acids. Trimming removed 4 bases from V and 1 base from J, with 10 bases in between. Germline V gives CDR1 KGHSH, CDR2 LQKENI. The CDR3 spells CASSLQRGNTEAFF. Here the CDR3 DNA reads TGTGCCAGCTCACTTCAACGGGGGAACACTGAAGCTTTCTTT.

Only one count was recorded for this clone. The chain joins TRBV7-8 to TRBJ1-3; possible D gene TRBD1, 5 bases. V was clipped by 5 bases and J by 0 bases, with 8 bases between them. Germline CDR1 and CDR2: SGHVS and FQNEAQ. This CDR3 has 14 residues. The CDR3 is CASSPGGSGNTIYF. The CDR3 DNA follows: TGTGCCAGCAGCCCGGGGGGCTCTGGAAACACCATATATTTT.

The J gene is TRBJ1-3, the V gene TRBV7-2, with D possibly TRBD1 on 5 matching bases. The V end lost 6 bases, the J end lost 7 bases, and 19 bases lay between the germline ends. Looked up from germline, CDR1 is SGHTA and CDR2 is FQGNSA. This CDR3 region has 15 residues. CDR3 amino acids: CASSTDLQSGNTIYF. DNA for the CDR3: TGTGCCAGCAGTACGGACCTTCAATCAGGGAACACCATATATTTT.

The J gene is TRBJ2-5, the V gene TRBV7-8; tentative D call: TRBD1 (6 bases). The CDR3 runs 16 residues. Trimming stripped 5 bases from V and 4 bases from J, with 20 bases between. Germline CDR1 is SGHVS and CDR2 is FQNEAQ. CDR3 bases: TGTGCCAGCAGCCGAGAGACAGGACGGGCAGGAGAGACCCAGTACTTC. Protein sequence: CASSRETGRAGETQYF.

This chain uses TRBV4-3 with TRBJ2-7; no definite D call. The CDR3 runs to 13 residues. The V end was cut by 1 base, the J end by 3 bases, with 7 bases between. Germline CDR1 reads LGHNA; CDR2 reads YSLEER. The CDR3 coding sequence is TGCGCCAGCAGCCAAGGTCGGTTCTACGAGCAGTACTTC. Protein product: CASSQGRFYEQYF.

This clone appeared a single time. The CDR3 sequence is CASSRAGAQETQYF. The CDR3 bases are TGCGCCAGCAGCCGGGCGGGGGCCCAAGAGACCCAGTACTTC. The V gene is TRBV5-1, the J gene TRBJ2-5, with D possibly TRBD2 on 7 matching bases. V dropped 4 bases and J dropped 1 base, with 11 bases sitting between them. Per germline, CDR1 SGHRS and CDR2 YFSETQ. This CDR3 comprises 14 residues.

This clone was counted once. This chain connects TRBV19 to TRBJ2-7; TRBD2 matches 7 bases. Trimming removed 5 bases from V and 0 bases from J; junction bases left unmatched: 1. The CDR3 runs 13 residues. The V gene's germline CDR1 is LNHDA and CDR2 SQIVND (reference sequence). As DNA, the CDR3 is TGTGCCAGTAGTTGGACTAGCTCCTACGAGCAGTACTTC. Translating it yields CASSWTSSYEQYF.

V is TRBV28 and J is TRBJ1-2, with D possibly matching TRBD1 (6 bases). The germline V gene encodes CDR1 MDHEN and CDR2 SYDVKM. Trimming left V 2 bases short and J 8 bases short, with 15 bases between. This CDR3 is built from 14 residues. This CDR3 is CASSLKAWGQGYTF. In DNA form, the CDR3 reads TGTGCCAGCAGTTTAAAAGCCTGGGGGCAGGGCTACACCTTC.

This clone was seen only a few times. The CDR3 nucleotides read TGTGCCAGCAGCTCCAAGGGGGCCTTCTACGAGCAGTACTTC. Encoded protein: CASSSKGAFYEQYF. This chain links TRBV5-4 with TRBJ2-7; TRBD1 matches 7 bases. J gave up 3 bases and V 3 bases, and 6 bases lay outside the gene matches. The CDR3 has 14 amino acids. Germline-derived CDR1 and CDR2 are SGHNT and YYREEE (reference sequence).

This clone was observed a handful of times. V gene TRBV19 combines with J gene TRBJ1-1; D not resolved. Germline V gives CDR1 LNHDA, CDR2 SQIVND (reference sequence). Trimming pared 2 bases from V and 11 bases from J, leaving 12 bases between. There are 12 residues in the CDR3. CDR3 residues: CASSISEREAFF. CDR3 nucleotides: TGTGCCAGTAGTATAAGTGAAAGAGAGGCTTTCTTT.